The entry below gives a single TCR beta chain sequence along with its context. Its specificity is not known. Here the CDR3 omits its conserved ending phenylalanine or tryptophan, so a read error is the likely source. Amplification targeted TCR beta CDR3 regions from RNA transcripts. First-round RT-PCR targeting the TCR CDR3 was performed with the HTBI primer set. TCRdb independently ran MiXCR on the multiplex PCR reads; one entry per CDR3 protein. Of about 330,000 distinct CDR3 sequences listed, roughly 13% were seen once; the top ten hold roughly 35%. The data belong to a study of T cells in Graves' hyperthyroidism and ophthalmopathy. Overall study results and limits: Stable hyperthyroidism was told apart from ophthalmopathy by a model built on 13 V-J features.

The receptor comes from a woman in her thirties or forties with Graves' ophthalmopathy. Sequencing was done on a sample of blood.

The CDR3 region is CASRLGVSNQPQHL. The CDR3 DNA reads TGTGCCAGCAGGTTAGGGGTTAGCAATCAGCCCCAGCATCTT. This chain links TRBV12-3 or TRBV12-4 with TRBJ1-5, with D perhaps matching TRBD1 (5 bases). The CDR3 spans 14 residues.